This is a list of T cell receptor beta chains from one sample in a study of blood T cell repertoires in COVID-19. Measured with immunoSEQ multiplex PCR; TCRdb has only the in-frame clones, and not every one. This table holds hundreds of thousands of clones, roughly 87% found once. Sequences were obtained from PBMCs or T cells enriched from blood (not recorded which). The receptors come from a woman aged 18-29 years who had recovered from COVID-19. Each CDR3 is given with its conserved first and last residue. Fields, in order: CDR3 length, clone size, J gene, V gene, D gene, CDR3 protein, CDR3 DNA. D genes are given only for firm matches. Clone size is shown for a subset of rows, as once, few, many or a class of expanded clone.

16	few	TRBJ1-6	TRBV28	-	CASRPQQGSYNSPLHF	TGTGCCAGCAGACCCCAACAGGGCTCCTATAATTCACCCCTCCACTTT
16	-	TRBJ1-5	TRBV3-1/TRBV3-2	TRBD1	CASSQGTGAGNQPQHF	TGTGCCAGCAGCCAGGGGACAGGGGCCGGCAATCAGCCCCAGCATTTT
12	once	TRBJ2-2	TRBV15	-	CATSREEGELFF	TGTGCCACCAGCAGAGAGGAGGGAGAGCTGTTTTTT
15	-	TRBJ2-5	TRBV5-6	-	CASSLGLAPQETQYF	TGTGCCAGCAGCTTGGGTCTAGCGCCACAAGAGACCCAGTACTTC
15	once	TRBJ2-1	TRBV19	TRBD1	CASTVLDRGNNEQFF	TGTGCCAGTACCGTTTTGGACAGGGGGAACAATGAGCAGTTCTTC
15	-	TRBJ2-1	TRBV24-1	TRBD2	CATSEGLAGNNEQFF	TGTGCCACCAGTGAGGGACTAGCGGGGAACAATGAGCAGTTCTTC
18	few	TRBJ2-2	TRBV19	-	CASSTESGEIEGTGELFF	TGTGCCAGTAGTACCGAGTCGGGGGAGATTGAGGGCACCGGGGAGCTGTTTTTT
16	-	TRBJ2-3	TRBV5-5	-	CASRSFVGRNTDTQYF	TGTGCCAGCAGGAGTTTTGTAGGGAGGAACACAGATACGCAGTATTTT
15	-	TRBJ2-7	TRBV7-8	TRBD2	CASSLLVGGQYEQYF	TGTGCCAGCAGCTTATTAGTGGGAGGGCAGTACGAGCAGTACTTC
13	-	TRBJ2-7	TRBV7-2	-	CASSLVSGTEQYF	TGTGCCAGCAGCTTAGTGTCCGGGACAGAGCAGTACTTC
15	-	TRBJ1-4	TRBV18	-	CASSQQQATNEKLFF	TGTGCCAGCTCACAACAACAGGCAACTAATGAAAAACTGTTTTTT
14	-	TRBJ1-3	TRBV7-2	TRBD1	CASSWDSSGNTIYF	TGTGCCAGCAGCTGGGACAGTTCTGGAAACACCATATATTTT
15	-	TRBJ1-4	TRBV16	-	CASRPTETTNEKLFF	TGTGCCAGCAGGCCTACCGAGACAACTAATGAAAAACTGTTTTTT
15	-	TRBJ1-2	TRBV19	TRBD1	CASSHGQGQVYGYTF	TGTGCCAGTAGCCACGGACAGGGACAAGTCTATGGCTACACCTTC
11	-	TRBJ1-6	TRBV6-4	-	CASARNSPLHF	TGTGCCAGCGCGAGGAATTCACCCCTCCACTTT
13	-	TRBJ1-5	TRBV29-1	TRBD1	CSVVDRGDQPQHF	TGCAGCGTTGTAGACAGGGGTGATCAGCCCCAGCATTTT
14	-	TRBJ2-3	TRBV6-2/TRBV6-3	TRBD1	CASSYLQGTDTQYF	TGTGCCAGCAGTTACCTACAGGGGACAGATACGCAGTATTTT
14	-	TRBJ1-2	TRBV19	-	CASSRQADNYGYTF	TGTGCCAGTAGCCGACAGGCTGATAACTATGGCTACACCTTC
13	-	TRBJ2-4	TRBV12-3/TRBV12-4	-	CASSLERQARQDF	TGTGCCAGCAGTTTAGAGAGACAGGCCCGCCAGGACTTC
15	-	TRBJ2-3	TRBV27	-	CASSFGASVSDTQYF	TGTGCCAGCAGTTTTGGGGCTAGCGTGTCAGATACGCAGTATTTT
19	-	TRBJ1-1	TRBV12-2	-	CASRSPSDRGHFMNTEAFF	TGTGCAAGTCGCTCACCCTCGGACAGGGGTCACTTCATGAACACTGAAGCTTTCTTT
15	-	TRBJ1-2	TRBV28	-	CASSSLTNFNYGYTF	TGTGCCAGCAGTTCCCTGACAAATTTCAACTATGGCTACACCTTC
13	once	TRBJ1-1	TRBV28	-	CASSLVVNTEAFF	TGTGCCAGCAGTTTAGTAGTGAACACTGAAGCTTTCTTT
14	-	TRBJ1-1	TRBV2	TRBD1	CATFRQGIGTEAFF	TGTGCCACCTTTCGACAGGGAATTGGCACTGAAGCTTTCTTT
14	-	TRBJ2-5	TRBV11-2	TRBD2	CASSPRPSGSTSYF	TGTGCCAGCAGCCCCCGACCTAGCGGGAGTACTTCGTACTTC
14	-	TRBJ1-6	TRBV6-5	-	CASSSGSYNSPLHF	TGTGCCAGCAGTTCGGGATCCTATAATTCACCCCTCCACTTT
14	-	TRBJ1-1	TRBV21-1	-	CASSSKPGPTEAFF	TGTGCCAGCAGCTCCAAACCCGGTCCCACTGAAGCTTTCTTT
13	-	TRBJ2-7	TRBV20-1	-	CSASVRPPDEQYF	TGCAGTGCTAGTGTGCGGCCTCCCGACGAGCAGTACTTC
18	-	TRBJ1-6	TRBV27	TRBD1	CASSSAPGGATGFSPLHF	TGTGCCAGCAGTTCCGCCCCAGGGGGCGCGACAGGTTTTTCACCCCTCCACTTT
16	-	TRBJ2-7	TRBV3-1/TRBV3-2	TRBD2	CASSRGLAGGSYEQYF	TGTGCCAGCAGCCGGGGACTAGCGGGAGGAAGCTACGAGCAGTACTTC
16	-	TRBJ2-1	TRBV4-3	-	CASSPRGTPPYNEQFF	TGCGCCAGCAGCCCTAGAGGGACTCCCCCATACAATGAGCAGTTCTTC
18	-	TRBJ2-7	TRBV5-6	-	CASSDEVGEGVLPYEQYF	TGTGCCAGCAGCGACGAAGTGGGTGAGGGGGTTTTGCCCTACGAGCAGTACTTC
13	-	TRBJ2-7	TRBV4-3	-	CASSRRRGYEQYF	TGCGCCAGCAGCCGGAGGCGGGGATACGAGCAGTACTTC
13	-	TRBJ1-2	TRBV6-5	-	CAANRGEAYGYTF	TGTGCCGCTAACCGGGGGGAAGCCTATGGCTACACCTTC
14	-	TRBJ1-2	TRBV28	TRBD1	CASSLTGTDYGYTF	TGTGCCAGCAGTTTAACCGGGACAGACTATGGCTACACCTTC
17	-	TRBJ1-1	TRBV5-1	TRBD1	CASSLAGGVGEGLEAFF	TGCGCCAGCAGCTTGGCAGGGGGCGTAGGAGAGGGACTAGAAGCTTTCTTT
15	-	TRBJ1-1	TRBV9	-	CASSSQGGANTEAFF	TGTGCCAGCAGCTCCCAAGGGGGGGCTAACACTGAAGCTTTCTTT